Listed below are T cell receptor beta chains from one sample, sequenced in a study of T cells after yellow fever vaccination. One entry per CDR3 protein, called by TCRdb with MiXCR from the 5' RACE reads. The table includes 510,000 or so distinct CDR3 sequences, 19% detected once. The material was PBMCs, obtained 15 days after the yellow fever booster vaccination. All receptors come from a young man who received the YFV17D yellow fever vaccine. The CDR3 runs from the conserved cysteine through the conserved F or W. The D gene is left open where the match is weak. The size of a clone is reported for some rows only, either as once, few or many, or as a class for expanded clones.

V: TRBV28; D: -; J: TRBJ1-2; size: many; DNA: TGTGCCAGCAGTTTTAACTATGGCTACACCTTC; CDR3: CASSFNYGYTF
V: TRBV6-5; D: -; J: TRBJ2-2; size: few; DNA: TGTGCCAGCAGTTCTCCCAGGGTCACCGGGGAGCTGTTTTTT; CDR3: CASSSPRVTGELFF
V: TRBV5-1; D: -; J: TRBJ2-2; size: few; DNA: TGCGCCAGCAGCTTTCCTAGCGCGTCCACCGGGGAGCTGTTTTTT; CDR3: CASSFPSASTGELFF
V: TRBV20-1; D: -; J: TRBJ2-5; size: -; DNA: TGCAGTGCTAGAGATTCAGGAGGTCAGACCCAGTACTTC; CDR3: CSARDSGGQTQYF
V: TRBV5-1; D: -; J: TRBJ2-3; size: few; DNA: TGCGCCAGCAGCCCGGGACAGTGGGGGGCTCGACTTGATACGCAGTATTTT; CDR3: CASSPGQWGARLDTQYF
V: TRBV12-3/TRBV12-4; D: TRBD1; J: TRBJ1-6; size: few; DNA: TGTGCCAGCAGGCAGACAGGGGGTAATTCACCCCTCCACTTT; CDR3: CASRQTGGNSPLHF
V: TRBV7-9; D: TRBD1; J: TRBJ2-3; size: -; DNA: TGTGCCAGCAGCCCCCGGGACAGACCAGATACGCAGTATTTT; CDR3: CASSPRDRPDTQYF
V: TRBV10-3; D: -; J: TRBJ2-4; size: -; DNA: TGTGCCATCAGTGATTCTAACAGGGTGGGAAACATTCAGTACTTC; CDR3: CAISDSNRVGNIQYF
V: TRBV20-1; D: TRBD2; J: TRBJ2-7; size: -; DNA: TGCAGTCCGTGGGGACTAGCGGGGGTCGAGCAGTACTTC; CDR3: CSPWGLAGVEQYF
V: TRBV19; D: TRBD2; J: TRBJ2-5; size: -; DNA: TGTGCCAGTAGTAACGCGGGAGGGCCTCAGGAGACCCAGTACTTC; CDR3: CASSNAGGPQETQYF
V: TRBV6-2/TRBV6-3; D: TRBD2; J: TRBJ2-7; size: -; DNA: TGTGCCAGCAGTCTCGGACTAGTACCCCCCGGGAATTACGAGCAGTACTTC; CDR3: CASSLGLVPPGNYEQYF
V: TRBV5-4; D: -; J: TRBJ2-3; size: -; DNA: TGTGCCAGCAGCTTGGAATGGGATACGCAGTATTTT; CDR3: CASSLEWDTQYF
V: TRBV9; D: -; J: TRBJ1-5; size: -; DNA: TGTGCCAGCAGCCCCGGGAACAATCAGCCCCAGCATTTT; CDR3: CASSPGNNQPQHF
V: TRBV7-2; D: TRBD2; J: TRBJ2-3; size: -; DNA: TGTGCCAGCAGGTCCCCGGGACTACCCACAGATACGCAGTATTTT; CDR3: CASRSPGLPTDTQYF
V: TRBV19; D: -; J: TRBJ1-4; size: -; DNA: TGTGCCAGTAACCCCAGTGCAACTAATGAAAAACTGTTTTTT; CDR3: CASNPSATNEKLFF
V: TRBV27; D: -; J: TRBJ2-5; size: few; DNA: TGTGCCAGCAGTTTCCGGGGTAGGCCCACAGAAGAGACCCAGTACTTC; CDR3: CASSFRGRPTEETQYF
V: TRBV3-1; D: -; J: TRBJ2-7; size: -; DNA: TGTGCCAGCAGCCAAGTTGGGCAAAGCTCCTACGAGCAGTACTTC; CDR3: CASSQVGQSSYEQYF
V: TRBV29-1; D: TRBD2; J: TRBJ2-7; size: many; DNA: TGCAGCGTTGTGCGACTAGCGGGATACGAGCAGTACTTC; CDR3: CSVVRLAGYEQYF
V: TRBV7-9; D: -; J: TRBJ2-5; size: -; DNA: TGTGCCAGCAGCTTAATAAGCGGCGAAGAGACCCAGTACTTC; CDR3: CASSLISGEETQYF
V: TRBV7-8; D: -; J: TRBJ2-6; size: -; DNA: TGTGCCAGAGCGCCCCCTGGGGCCAACGTCCTGACTTTC; CDR3: CARAPPGANVLTF
V: TRBV6-5; D: TRBD1; J: TRBJ2-6; size: few; DNA: TGTGCCAGCAGGTTAACATCAGGGGGCCTTCTCTCTGGGGCCAACGTCCTGACTTTC; CDR3: CASRLTSGGLLSGANVLTF
V: TRBV20-1; D: -; J: TRBJ2-3; size: -; DNA: TGCAGTGCCCCCCCACAGGGTTGGGTCACAGATACGCAGTATTTT; CDR3: CSAPPQGWVTDTQYF
V: TRBV6-2/TRBV6-3; D: -; J: TRBJ2-7; size: -; DNA: TGTGCCAGCACTCACCAGAGCTCCTACGAGCAGTACTTC; CDR3: CASTHQSSYEQYF
V: TRBV5-1; D: -; J: TRBJ2-2; size: many; DNA: TGCGCCAGCAGCTTTGGCCCGATGGAGTCCACCGGGGAGCTGTTTTTT; CDR3: CASSFGPMESTGELFF
V: TRBV4-3; D: -; J: TRBJ2-5; size: few; DNA: TGCGCCAGCAGCCAAGAGCGGCGGGAGACCCAGTACTTC; CDR3: CASSQERRETQYF
V: TRBV20-1; D: -; J: TRBJ2-2; size: -; DNA: TGCAGTGCTAGAGTTCAGGGGCACGGGGAGCTGTTTTTT; CDR3: CSARVQGHGELFF
V: TRBV20-1; D: TRBD2; J: TRBJ2-2; size: few; DNA: TGCAGTGCTAGAGATCCAAGGCGGCAAGCGGGGACCGGGGAGCTGTTTTTT; CDR3: CSARDPRRQAGTGELFF
V: TRBV7-6; D: -; J: TRBJ1-3; size: few; DNA: TGTGCCAGCAGCGCTCCGGCGGGAAACACCATATATTTT; CDR3: CASSAPAGNTIYF
V: TRBV29-1; D: TRBD2; J: TRBJ2-3; size: few; DNA: TGCAGCTTAACGACTAGCGGGAGCACAGATACGCAGTATTTT; CDR3: CSLTTSGSTDTQYF
V: TRBV19; D: TRBD2; J: TRBJ2-1; size: few; DNA: TGTGCCAGTAGCAAGCGGGAGGGCCGCAATGAGCAGTTCTTC; CDR3: CASSKREGRNEQFF
V: TRBV28; D: TRBD2; J: TRBJ2-3; size: few; DNA: TGTGCCAGCAGTTTAAATCTTGTTGCGGGAGGTGGTGATACGCAGTATTTT; CDR3: CASSLNLVAGGGDTQYF
V: TRBV6-2/TRBV6-3; D: TRBD1; J: TRBJ1-1; size: -; DNA: TGTGCCAGCAGCCGCACCGACAGGGAGAGAGCTTTCTTT; CDR3: CASSRTDRERAFF
V: TRBV7-6; D: -; J: TRBJ2-7; size: once; DNA: TGTGCCAGCAGCTCTGGGTCTGGGGACTACGAGCAGTACTTC; CDR3: CASSSGSGDYEQYF
V: TRBV29-1; D: TRBD2; J: TRBJ2-7; size: few; DNA: TGCAGCGTTGGCCGGGGGGGCTACTACGAGCAGTACTTC; CDR3: CSVGRGGYYEQYF
V: TRBV5-4; D: TRBD2; J: TRBJ2-7; size: few; DNA: TGTGCCAGCAGCCGGAGACTAGCGGGAGAGTACGAGCAGTACTTC; CDR3: CASSRRLAGEYEQYF
V: TRBV6-5; D: TRBD2; J: TRBJ2-5; size: -; DNA: TGTGCCAGCAGTTACTCAGCGGGAGAAGGAGAGACCCAGTACTTC; CDR3: CASSYSAGEGETQYF
V: TRBV7-6; D: TRBD1; J: TRBJ2-1; size: few; DNA: TGTGCCAGCAGCTTCAACCCCAGGCAGGGACAGGGGGCCCCCGAGCAGTTCTTC; CDR3: CASSFNPRQGQGAPEQFF
V: TRBV9; D: TRBD1; J: TRBJ2-5; size: few; DNA: TGTGCCAGCAGCGTATTGGGGGACAGGGGTGCGCAGACCCAGTACTTC; CDR3: CASSVLGDRGAQTQYF
V: TRBV23-1; D: -; J: TRBJ2-7; size: -; DNA: TGCGCCAGCAGTCGGGCAGGGGACCCCTCCAGCGAGCAGTACTTC; CDR3: CASSRAGDPSSEQYF
V: TRBV10-3; D: -; J: TRBJ1-2; size: few; DNA: TGTGCCATCAGTGATATAGGGGGACGTGGCTACACCTTC; CDR3: CAISDIGGRGYTF
V: TRBV20-1; D: -; J: TRBJ2-1; size: -; DNA: TGCAGCGCTGGGGTTGAGCAGTTCTTC; CDR3: CSAGVEQFF
V: TRBV5-1; D: TRBD2; J: TRBJ2-3; size: -; DNA: TGCGCCAGCAGCAAAGGGCACGGGACTAACACAGATACGCAGTATTTT; CDR3: CASSKGHGTNTDTQYF
V: TRBV10-3; D: TRBD2; J: TRBJ2-3; size: -; DNA: TGTGCCATCAGTGAGTCAATGGGACTACTCTCTCCACGGGATACGCAGTATTTT; CDR3: CAISESMGLLSPRDTQYF
V: TRBV6-6; D: -; J: TRBJ2-7; size: few; DNA: TGTGCCAGCAGTTACTCGACCAGGGACGAGCAGTACTTC; CDR3: CASSYSTRDEQYF
V: TRBV7-9; D: -; J: TRBJ1-2; size: -; DNA: TGTGCCAGCAGCTTAGGGACACTAAGGGACTATGGCTACACCTTC; CDR3: CASSLGTLRDYGYTF
V: TRBV15; D: -; J: TRBJ1-5; size: -; DNA: TGTGCCACTAAGCTGGGGGGCAGCAATCAGCCCCAGCATTTT; CDR3: CATKLGGSNQPQHF